This T cell receptor (beta chain) came from a study of blood T cell repertoires in COVID-19. Germline values: CDR1 SEHNR, CDR2 FQNEAQ (reference sequence). Trimming shortened V by 0 bases and J by 2 bases, and 14 bases separated the two germline ends. The CDR3 runs 17 residues. Profiled with immunoSEQ multiplex PCR; TCRdb holds only in-frame clones, not every one. The repertoire holds 270,000 or so clones, with about four fifths as singletons. This study enrolled people aged 18 to 89 from under 25 US geographic areas. Donors of Cohort 3 who recovered were those that had two negative PCRs, clearance, or symptom resolution.

The chain joins TRBV7-9 to TRBJ2-1; perhaps TRBD1 as D (8 bases). The sequenced sample was PBMCs or T cells enriched from blood (not recorded which). The origin of this receptor is a man in his fifties who had recovered from COVID-19. The CDR3 region has the DNA TGTGCCAGCAGCTTAGCGCGACAGGGGAGGGCCTACAATGAGCAGTTCTTC. It encodes CASSLARQGRAYNEQFF. The variable domain in full, with the rest retrieved from reference TRBV7-9 and TRBJ2-1, is DTGVSQNPRHKITKRGQNVTFRCDPISEHNRLYWYRQTLGQGPEFLTYFQNEAQLEKSRLLSDRFSAERPKGSFSTLEIQRTEQGDSAMYLCASSLARQGRAYNEQFFGPGTRLTVL.